This T cell receptor (beta chain) was sequenced for a study of T cells in Graves' hyperthyroidism and ophthalmopathy. Study at large: Peripheral blood was acquired at first diagnosis, ahead of any therapy whatsoever.

Study outcomes and limitations: Most clonotypes expanded in thyroid above 0.001 were likewise present in blood. Ophthalmopathy was separated from stable hyperthyroidism by a 13 V-J model. Ophthalmopathy was predicted by the model a median of approximately 6 months ahead of onset.

Amplification of TCR beta CDR3 regions used RNA as the template. Using the HTBI primer set, a first-round RT-PCR was run on the TCR CDR3. One entry per CDR3 protein, called by TCRdb with MiXCR from the multiplex PCR reads. This table holds around 340,000 distinct CDR3 sequences, roughly 17% found once. Trimming shortened V by 0 bases and J by 4 bases, and 7 bases separated the two germline ends. Per the germline V gene, CDR1 is SGHTA and CDR2 is FQGNSA. The CDR3 consists of 13 residues. Comment on this clonotype: Its antigen is currently unknown.

This clonotype originated in a man aged 25 to 40 with Graves' hyperthyroidism. The chain couples TRBV7-2 to TRBJ2-7; perhaps TRBD1 as D (5 bases). Sequences were obtained from blood. CDR3: CASSLAQEYEQYF. The DNA for the CDR3 is TGTGCCAGCAGCTTAGCACAGGAATACGAGCAGTACTTC.